Shown below are 10 T cell receptor beta chains from a single sample sequenced in a study of OX40 agonist ivuxolimab in advanced cancers. The data were produced by immunoSEQ multiplex PCR, yet TCRdb's version contains in-frame clones alone and is incomplete. This sample has some 70,000 clones, with around nine tenths found just once. Material: CD4+ or CD8+ T cells sorted from blood, obtained in a trial of the OX40 agonist ivuxolimab. These receptors were collected from an adult with an advanced solid tumor such as melanoma, head and neck, liver or kidney cancer.

This clone was seen a few times. This chain links TRBV5-6 with TRBJ2-2; D is undetermined. The CDR3 has 10 amino acids. Germline lookup yields CDR1 SGHDT and CDR2 YYEEEE. Here the CDR3 DNA reads TGTGCACTCATCACCGGGGAGCTGTTTTTT. It encodes CALITGELFF. Together with reference TRBV5-6 and TRBJ2-2, the CDR3 gives the full variable domain: DAGVTQSPTHLIKTRGQQVTLRCSPKSGHDTVSWYQQALGQGPQFIFQYYEEEERQRGNFPDRFSGHQFPNYSSELNVNALLLGDSALYLCALITGELFFGEGSRLTVL.

This sequence joins TRBV11-2 and TRBJ2-1, with 9 bases lining up with TRBD2. This CDR3 is built from 14 residues. Germline-derived CDR1 and CDR2 are SGHAT and FQNNGV. The V and J ends lost 8 bases and 4 bases, in that order; junction bases with no gene match: 6. The DNA for the CDR3 is TGTGCCAGCGGGGACAGCGGGAGGTACAATGAGCAGTTCTTC. This translates into CASGDSGRYNEQFF.

The chain combines TRBV7-2 with TRBJ2-1; possible D gene TRBD2, 8 bases. The V end lost 3 bases, the J end lost 8 bases, and 26 bases lay between the germline ends. The V gene's germline CDR1 is SGHTA and CDR2 FQGNSA. The CDR3 sequence is 18 residues long. The CDR3 protein is CASSLRKAGVHQGDEQFF. The DNA of the CDR3 is TGTGCCAGCAGCTTGAGGAAAGCGGGAGTGCACCAGGGGGATGAGCAGTTCTTC.

The chain employs TRBV11-2 and TRBJ2-7; a weak D match, TRBD2 (6 bases). Per the germline V gene, CDR1 is SGHAT and CDR2 is FQNNGV. The CDR3 totals 16 residues. V gave up 1 base and J gave up 0 bases, with 13 bases separating them. As DNA, the CDR3 is TGTGCCAGCAGCTTAGTTCAGCTAGCGAGCTCCTACGAGCAGTACTTC. This encodes CASSLVQLASSYEQYF. Full variable domain (remainder filled in from reference TRBV11-2 and TRBJ2-7): EAGVAQSPRYKIIEKRQSVAFWCNPISGHATLYWYQQILGQGPKLLIQFQNNGVVDDSQLPKDRFSAERLKGVDSTLKIQPAKLEDSAVYLCASSLVQLASSYEQYFGPGTRLTVT.

V usage is TRBV18 and J usage is TRBJ2-7; no definite D call. The CDR3 length is 13 residues. The V end was cut by 3 bases, the J end by 5 bases, with 11 bases between. Germline V gives CDR1 KGHSH, CDR2 LQKENI. The CDR3 region has the DNA TGTGCCAGCTCACCGACCCTGGGCGACGAGCAGTACTTC. This encodes CASSPTLGDEQYF.

V is TRBV5-6 and J is TRBJ1-1; D is undetermined. CDR3 length: 16 residues. The V end lost 1 base, the J end lost 0 bases, and 13 bases lay between the germline ends. Per germline, CDR1 SGHDT and CDR2 YYEEEE. This CDR3 reads CASSLRSITLNTEAFF. In DNA form, the CDR3 reads TGTGCCAGCAGCTTGCGGTCGATTACCCTGAACACTGAAGCTTTCTTT.

This chain uses TRBV6-1 with TRBJ2-6; D uncertain. V lost 3 bases to trimming and J lost 3 bases, with 3 bases between them. Germline loops: CDR1 MNHNS, CDR2 SASEGT. This CDR3 has 13 residues. Here the CDR3 DNA reads TGTGCCAGCAGTGATTTTGGGGCCAACGTCCTGACTTTC. Translation: CASSDFGANVLTF.

This chain joins TRBV18 and TRBJ1-2; tentatively, D is TRBD1 (5 bases). The CDR3 totals 14 residues. Germline V gene sequence: CDR1 KGHSH, CDR2 LQKENI. V was cut by 2 bases and J by 4 bases, with 11 bases left in between. CDR3 amino acids: CASSPRLTAYGYTF. The CDR3 nucleotides read TGTGCCAGCTCACCAAGGCTGACAGCCTATGGCTACACCTTC.

The J gene is TRBJ2-3, the V gene TRBV19, with D perhaps matching TRBD1 (5 bases). Trimming took 7 bases from V and 0 from J, leaving 11 bases between them. The CDR3 sequence is 14 residues long. Germline V gene sequence: CDR1 LNHDA, CDR2 SQIVND (reference sequence). The CDR3 nucleotides are TGTGCCAGTACCATGACAGTTAGCACAGATACGCAGTATTTT. Translating it yields CASTMTVSTDTQYF.

This chain links TRBV5-1 with TRBJ1-1; D remains ambiguous. CDR3 length: 13 residues. Germline values: CDR1 SGHRS, CDR2 YFSETQ. Between the trimmed V and J ends, which lost 7 bases and 0 bases, there was a span of 10 bases. The CDR3 nucleotides are TGCGCCAGCGCCCCAAGTCTGAACACTGAAGCTTTCTTT. As protein: CASAPSLNTEAFF.